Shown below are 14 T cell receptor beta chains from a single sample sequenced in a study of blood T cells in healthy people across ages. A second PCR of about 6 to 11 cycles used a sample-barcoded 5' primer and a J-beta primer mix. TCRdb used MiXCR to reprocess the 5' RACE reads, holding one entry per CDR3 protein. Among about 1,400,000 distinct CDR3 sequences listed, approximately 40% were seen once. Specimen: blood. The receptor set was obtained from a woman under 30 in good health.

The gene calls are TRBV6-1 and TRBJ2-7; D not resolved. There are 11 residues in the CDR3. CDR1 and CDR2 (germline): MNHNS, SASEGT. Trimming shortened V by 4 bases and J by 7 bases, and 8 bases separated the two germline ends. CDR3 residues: CASSVTQEQYF. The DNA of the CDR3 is TGTGCCAGCAGTGTAACTCAGGAGCAGTACTTC.

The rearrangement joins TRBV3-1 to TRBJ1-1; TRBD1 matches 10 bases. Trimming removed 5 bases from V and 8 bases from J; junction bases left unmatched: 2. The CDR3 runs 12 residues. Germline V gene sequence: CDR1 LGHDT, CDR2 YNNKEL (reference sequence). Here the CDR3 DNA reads TGTGCCAGCAGCTCGACAGGGGGCGAAGCTTTCTTT. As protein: CASSSTGGEAFF.

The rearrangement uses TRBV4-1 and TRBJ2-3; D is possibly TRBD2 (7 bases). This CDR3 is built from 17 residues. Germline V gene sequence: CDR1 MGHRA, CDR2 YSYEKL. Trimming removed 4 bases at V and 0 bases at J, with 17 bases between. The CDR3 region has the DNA TGCGCCAGCAGCCGAGAAAAGGGGGGACTAAGCACAGATACGCAGTATTTT. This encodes CASSREKGGLSTDTQYF.

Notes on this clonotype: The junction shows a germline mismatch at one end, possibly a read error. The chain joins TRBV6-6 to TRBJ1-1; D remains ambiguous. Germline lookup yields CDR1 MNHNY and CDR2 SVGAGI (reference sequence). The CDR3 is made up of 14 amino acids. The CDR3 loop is CASSDSPGGTEAFF. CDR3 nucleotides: TGTGCCAGCAGTGACTCTCCAGGCGGTACTGAAGCTTTCTTT.

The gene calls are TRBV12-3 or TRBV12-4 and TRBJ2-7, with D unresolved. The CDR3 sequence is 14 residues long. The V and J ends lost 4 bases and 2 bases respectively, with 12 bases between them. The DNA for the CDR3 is TGTGCCAGCAGTTCCGATTGGACCACCTACGAGCAGTACTTC. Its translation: CASSSDWTTYEQYF.

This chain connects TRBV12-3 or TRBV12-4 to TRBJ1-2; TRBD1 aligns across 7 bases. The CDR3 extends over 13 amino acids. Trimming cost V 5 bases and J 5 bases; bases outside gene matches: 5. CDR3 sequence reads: CASSVRQGYGYTF. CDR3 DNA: TGTGCCAGCAGTGTTCGACAGGGTTATGGCTACACCTTC.

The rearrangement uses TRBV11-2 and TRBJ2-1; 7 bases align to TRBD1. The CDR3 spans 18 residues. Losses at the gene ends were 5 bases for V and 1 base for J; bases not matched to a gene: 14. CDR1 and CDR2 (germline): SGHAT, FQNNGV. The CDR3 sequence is CASSGSDRDRGSYNEQFF. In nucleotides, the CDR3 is TGTGCCAGCAGCGGTTCCGACAGGGATCGGGGATCCTACAATGAGCAGTTCTTC.

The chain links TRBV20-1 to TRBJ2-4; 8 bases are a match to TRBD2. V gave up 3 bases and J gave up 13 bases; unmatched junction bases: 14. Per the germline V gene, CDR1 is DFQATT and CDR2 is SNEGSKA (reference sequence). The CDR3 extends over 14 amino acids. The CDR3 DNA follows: TGCAGTGCTAGTGGTAGGCTAGCGGGTGGGGAGCAGTACTTC. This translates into CSASGRLAGGEQYF.

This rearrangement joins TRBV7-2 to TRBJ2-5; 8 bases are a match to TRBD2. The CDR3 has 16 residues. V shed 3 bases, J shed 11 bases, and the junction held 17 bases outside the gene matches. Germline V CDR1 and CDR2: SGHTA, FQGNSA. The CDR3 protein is CASSLQTGRGYNEQYF. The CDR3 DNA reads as TGTGCCAGCAGCTTGCAGACCGGGAGGGGTTACAATGAGCAGTACTTC.

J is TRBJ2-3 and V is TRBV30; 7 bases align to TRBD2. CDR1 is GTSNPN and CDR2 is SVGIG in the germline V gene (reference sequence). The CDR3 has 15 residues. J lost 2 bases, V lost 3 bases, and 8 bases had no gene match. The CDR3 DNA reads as TGTGCCTGGAGCCCCTGGGGGAGGGCCACAGATACGCAGTATTTT. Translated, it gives CAWSPWGRATDTQYF.

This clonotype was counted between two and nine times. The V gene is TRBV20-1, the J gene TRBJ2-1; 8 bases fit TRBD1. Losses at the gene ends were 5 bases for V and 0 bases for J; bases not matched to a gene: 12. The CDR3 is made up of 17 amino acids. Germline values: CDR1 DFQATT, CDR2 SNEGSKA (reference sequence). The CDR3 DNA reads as TGCAGTGCTCGACCTCCGGGACAGGTCAGCTCCTACAATGAGCAGTTCTTC. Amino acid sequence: CSARPPGQVSSYNEQFF.

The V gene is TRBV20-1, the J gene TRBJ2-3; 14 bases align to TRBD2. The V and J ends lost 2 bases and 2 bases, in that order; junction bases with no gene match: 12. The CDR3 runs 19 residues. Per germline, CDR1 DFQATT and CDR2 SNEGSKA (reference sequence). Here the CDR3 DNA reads TGCAGTGCTAGACCCGTGACTAGCGGGAGGGCCATGAACACAGATACGCAGTATTTT. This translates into CSARPVTSGRAMNTDTQYF.

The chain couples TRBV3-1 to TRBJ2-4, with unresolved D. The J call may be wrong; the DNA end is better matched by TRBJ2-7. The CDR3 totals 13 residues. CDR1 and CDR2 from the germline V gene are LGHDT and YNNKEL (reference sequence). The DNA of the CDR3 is TGTGCCAGCAGCCAAGCTTTTAGGAGCGAGCAGTACTTC. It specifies CASSQAFRSEQYF.

CDR3 protein: CASSELGGSGYTF. The DNA for the CDR3 is TGTGCCAGCAGTGAACTAGGTGGCAGTGGCTACACCTTC. V gene TRBV6-1 combines with J gene TRBJ1-2; D gene uncertain. The CDR3 has 13 amino acids. The germline CDR1 and CDR2 sequences are MNHNS and SASEGT. V lost 2 bases and J lost 7, with 11 bases in between.